This T cell receptor (beta chain) was sequenced for a study of neoadjuvant anti-PD-1 for oral cavity cancer. Clones were sequenced by immunoSEQ multiplex PCR, and TCRdb holds only the in-frame ones, with some missing. The sample comprises 13,000 to 15,000 clones, 70% to 80% of which are singletons, and 3% to 3.5% rests with the top ten. This CDR3 has 14 residues. The germline CDR1 and CDR2 sequences are MNHEY and SMNVEV (reference sequence). The V end was cut by 5 bases, the J end by 0 bases, with 9 bases between. The receptor's source is a person between 40 and 85 years old with oral cavity squamous cell carcinoma. Sequences were derived from PBMCs, sampled before nivolumab (anti-PD-1) treatment. J is TRBJ2-3 and V is TRBV27; D not certain. This CDR3 reads CASSLLGSTDTQYF. The CDR3 nucleotides are TGTGCCAGCAGTCTGTTGGGGAGCACAGATACGCAGTATTTT.